A single sample is the source of the 4 T cell receptor beta chains below, sequenced in a study of cytomegalovirus exposure and HLA in healthy donors. The PCR ran on 60 Vbeta and 13 Jbeta primers. The protocol was immunoSEQ multiplex PCR, while the TCRdb copy is restricted to in-frame clones and leaves out a portion. The profile shows some 140,000 clones, over 60% of them singletons. The sample consisted of PBMCs. Receptors originate from a man aged 35-49 years in good health and CMV-seronegative.

This clone was detected a few times. The V call is TRBV2, the J call TRBJ2-5; a possible D gene is TRBD1 (6 bases). The CDR3 totals 17 residues. Looked up from germline, CDR1 is SNHLY and CDR2 is FYNNEI. V lost 0 bases and J lost 4, with 18 bases in between. CDR3 nucleotide sequence: TGTGCCAGCAGTGAAGCATACTACAGGGATGGACGAGAGACCCAGTACTTC. This encodes CASSEAYYRDGRETQYF. Complete variable domain (other parts from reference TRBV2 and TRBJ2-5): EPEVTQTPSHQVTQMGQEVILRCVPISNHLYFYWYRQILGQKVEFLVSFYNNEISEKSEIFDDQFSVERPDGSNFTLKIRSTKLEDSAMYFCASSEAYYRDGRETQYFGPGTRLLVL.

The chain recombines TRBV12-5 with TRBJ2-7, with TRBD1 matching over 9 bases. Germline assignment: CDR1 LGHNT and CDR2 FRNRAP. The CDR3 runs to 16 residues. With V trimmed by 7 bases and J by 0 bases, 10 bases remained unmatched. The chain's CDR3 is CASATTGGSPSYEQYF. The CDR3 DNA reads as TGTGCTAGTGCTACCACAGGGGGCTCTCCCTCCTACGAGCAGTACTTC.

The rearrangement links TRBV7-3 to TRBJ2-6; 7 bases align to TRBD2. This CDR3 comprises 15 residues. Germline CDR1 is SGHTA and CDR2 is FQGTGA. Trimming at V came to 3 bases and at J to 1 base, leaving 0 bases not matched to a gene. The CDR3 protein is CASSFSGSGANVLTF. In DNA, the CDR3 is TGTGCCAGCAGCTTTAGCGGGTCTGGGGCCAACGTCCTGACTTTC.

Turning to this clone: Within the sample, other DNA sequences also encode this same CDR3. This sequence joins TRBV28 and TRBJ2-7; 7 nucleotides match TRBD1. Germline V gene data show CDR1 as MDHEN and CDR2 as SYDVKM. The CDR3 is 14 residues long. The trim removed 5 bases at V and 0 bases at J, leaving 4 bases unmatched. The DNA of the CDR3 is TGTGCCAGCAGTCCAGGACAGGCCTCCTACGAGCAGTACTTC. This sequence encodes CASSPGQASYEQYF.